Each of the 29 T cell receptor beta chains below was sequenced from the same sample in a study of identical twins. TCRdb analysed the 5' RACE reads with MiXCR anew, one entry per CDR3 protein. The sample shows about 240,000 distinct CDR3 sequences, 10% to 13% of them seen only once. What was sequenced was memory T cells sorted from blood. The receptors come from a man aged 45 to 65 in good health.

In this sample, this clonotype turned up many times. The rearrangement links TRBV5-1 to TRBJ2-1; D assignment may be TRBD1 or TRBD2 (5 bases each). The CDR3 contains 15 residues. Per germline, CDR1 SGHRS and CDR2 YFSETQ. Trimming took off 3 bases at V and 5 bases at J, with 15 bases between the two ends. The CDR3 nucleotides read TGCGCCAGCAGCTCACGGGACGGATGGAACAATGAGCAGTTCTTC. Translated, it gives CASSSRDGWNNEQFF.

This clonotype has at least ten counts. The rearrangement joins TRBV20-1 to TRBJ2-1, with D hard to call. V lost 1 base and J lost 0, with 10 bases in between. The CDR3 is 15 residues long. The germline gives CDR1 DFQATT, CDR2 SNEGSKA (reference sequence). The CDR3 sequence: CSARAGSSSYNEQFF. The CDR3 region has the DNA TGCAGTGCTAGAGCCGGCTCCTCCTCCTACAATGAGCAGTTCTTC.

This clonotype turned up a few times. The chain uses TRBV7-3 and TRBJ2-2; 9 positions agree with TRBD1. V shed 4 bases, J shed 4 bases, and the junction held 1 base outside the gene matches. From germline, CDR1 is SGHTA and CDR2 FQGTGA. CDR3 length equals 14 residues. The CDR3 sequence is CASSSTGGTGELFF. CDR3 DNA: TGTGCCAGCAGCTCGACAGGGGGCACCGGGGAGCTGTTTTTT.

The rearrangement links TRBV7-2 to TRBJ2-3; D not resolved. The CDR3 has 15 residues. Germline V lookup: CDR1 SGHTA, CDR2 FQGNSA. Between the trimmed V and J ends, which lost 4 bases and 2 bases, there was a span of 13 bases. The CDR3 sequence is CASSSQPTPTDTQYF. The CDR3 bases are TGTGCCAGCAGCTCCCAGCCGACCCCCACAGATACGCAGTATTTT.

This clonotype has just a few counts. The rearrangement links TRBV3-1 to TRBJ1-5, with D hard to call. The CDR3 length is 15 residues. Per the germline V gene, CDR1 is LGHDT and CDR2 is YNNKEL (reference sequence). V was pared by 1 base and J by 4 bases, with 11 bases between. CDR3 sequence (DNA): TGTGCCAGCAGCCAAGGGCCGGGGATGAATCAGCCCCAGCATTTT. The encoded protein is CASSQGPGMNQPQHF.

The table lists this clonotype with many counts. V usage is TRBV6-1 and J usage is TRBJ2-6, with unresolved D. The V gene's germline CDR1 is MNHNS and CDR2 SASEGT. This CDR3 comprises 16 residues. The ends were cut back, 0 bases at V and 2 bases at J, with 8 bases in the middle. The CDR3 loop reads CASSEAELAGANVLTF. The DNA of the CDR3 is TGTGCCAGCAGTGAAGCAGAGTTAGCTGGGGCCAACGTCCTGACTTTC.

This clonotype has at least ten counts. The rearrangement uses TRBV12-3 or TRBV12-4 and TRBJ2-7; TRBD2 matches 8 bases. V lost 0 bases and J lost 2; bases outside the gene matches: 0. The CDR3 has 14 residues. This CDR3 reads CASSLASGAYEQYF. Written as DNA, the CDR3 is TGTGCCAGCAGTTTAGCTAGCGGGGCCTACGAGCAGTACTTC.

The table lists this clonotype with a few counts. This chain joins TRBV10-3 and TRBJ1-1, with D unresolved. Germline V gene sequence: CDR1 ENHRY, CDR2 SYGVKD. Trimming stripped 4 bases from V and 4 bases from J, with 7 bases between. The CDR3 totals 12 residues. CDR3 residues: CAISAGFTEAFF. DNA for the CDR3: TGTGCCATCAGTGCCGGGTTCACTGAAGCTTTCTTT.

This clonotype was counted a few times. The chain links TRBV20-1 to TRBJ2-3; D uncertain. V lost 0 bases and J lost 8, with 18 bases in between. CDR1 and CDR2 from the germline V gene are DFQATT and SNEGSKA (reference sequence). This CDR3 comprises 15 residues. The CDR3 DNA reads TGCAGTGCTAGAGATCTGAGTGCGGTGCTGGGTACGCAGTATTTT. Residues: CSARDLSAVLGTQYF.

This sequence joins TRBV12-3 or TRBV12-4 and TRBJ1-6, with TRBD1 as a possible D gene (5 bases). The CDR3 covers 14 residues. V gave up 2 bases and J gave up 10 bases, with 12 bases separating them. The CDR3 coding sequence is TGTGCCAGCAGTTTAACAGGAAGTAAGTCACCCCTCCACTTT. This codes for CASSLTGSKSPLHF.

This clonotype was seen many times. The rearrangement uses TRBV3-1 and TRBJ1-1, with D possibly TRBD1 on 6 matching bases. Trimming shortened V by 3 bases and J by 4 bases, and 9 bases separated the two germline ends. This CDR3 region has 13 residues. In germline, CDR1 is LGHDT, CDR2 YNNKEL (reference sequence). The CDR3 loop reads CASSHGQPTEAFF. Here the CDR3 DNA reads TGTGCCAGCAGCCATGGACAGCCCACTGAAGCTTTCTTT.

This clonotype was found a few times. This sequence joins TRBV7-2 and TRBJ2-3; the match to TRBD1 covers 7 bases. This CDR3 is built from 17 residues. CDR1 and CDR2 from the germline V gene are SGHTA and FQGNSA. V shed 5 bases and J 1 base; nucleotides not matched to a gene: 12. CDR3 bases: TGTGCCAGCAGCCGAGGACCTCCCGGGACAGGCACAGATACGCAGTATTTT. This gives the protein CASSRGPPGTGTDTQYF. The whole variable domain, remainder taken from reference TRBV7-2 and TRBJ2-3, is GAGVSQSPSNKVTEKGKDVELRCDPISGHTALYWYRQSLGQGLEFLIYFQGNSAPDKSGLPSDRFSAERTGGSVSTLTIQRTQQEDSAVYLCASSRGPPGTGTDTQYFGPGTRLTVL.

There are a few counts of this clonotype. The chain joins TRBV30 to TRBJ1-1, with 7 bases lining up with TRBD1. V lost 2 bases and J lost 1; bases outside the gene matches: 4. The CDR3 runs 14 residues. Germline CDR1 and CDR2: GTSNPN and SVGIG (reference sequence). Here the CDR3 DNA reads TGTGCCTGGAGTAAGGGACAGAGGAACACTGAAGCTTTCTTT. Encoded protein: CAWSKGQRNTEAFF.

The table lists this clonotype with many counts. CDR3 amino acids: CASSLVGQGSSDEQYF. In DNA, the CDR3 is TGTGCCAGCAGTTTAGTAGGACAGGGTTCATCGGACGAGCAGTACTTC. The chain uses TRBV27 and TRBJ2-7; 8 nucleotides match TRBD1. Germline CDR1 reads MNHEY; CDR2 reads SMNVEV (reference sequence). The CDR3 loop spans 16 amino acids. V was pared by 2 bases and J by 5 bases, with 11 bases of the junction left unmatched.

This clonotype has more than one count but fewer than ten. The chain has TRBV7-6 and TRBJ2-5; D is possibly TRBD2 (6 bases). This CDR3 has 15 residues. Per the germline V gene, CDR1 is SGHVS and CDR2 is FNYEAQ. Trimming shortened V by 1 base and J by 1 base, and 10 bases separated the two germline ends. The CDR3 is CASSLGLEGQETQYF. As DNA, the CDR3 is TGTGCCAGCAGCTTAGGACTAGAAGGCCAAGAGACCCAGTACTTC.

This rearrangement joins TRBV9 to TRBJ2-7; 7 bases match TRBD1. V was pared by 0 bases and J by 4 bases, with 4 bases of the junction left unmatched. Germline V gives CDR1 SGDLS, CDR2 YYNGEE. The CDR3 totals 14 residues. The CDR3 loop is CASSVGQGDYEQYF. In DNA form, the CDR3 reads TGTGCCAGCAGCGTAGGACAGGGTGATTACGAGCAGTACTTC.

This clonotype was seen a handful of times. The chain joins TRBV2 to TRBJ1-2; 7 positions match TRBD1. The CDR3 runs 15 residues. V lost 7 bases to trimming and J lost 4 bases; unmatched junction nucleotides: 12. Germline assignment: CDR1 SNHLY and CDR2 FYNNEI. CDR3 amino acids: CASTASRTGPYGYTF. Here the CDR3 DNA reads TGTGCCAGCACGGCCTCCCGGACAGGCCCCTATGGCTACACCTTC. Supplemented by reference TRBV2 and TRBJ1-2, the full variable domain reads EPEVTQTPSHQVTQMGQEVILRCVPISNHLYFYWYRQILGQKVEFLVSFYNNEISEKSEIFDDQFSVERPDGSNFTLKIRSTKLEDSAMYFCASTASRTGPYGYTFGSGTRLTVV.

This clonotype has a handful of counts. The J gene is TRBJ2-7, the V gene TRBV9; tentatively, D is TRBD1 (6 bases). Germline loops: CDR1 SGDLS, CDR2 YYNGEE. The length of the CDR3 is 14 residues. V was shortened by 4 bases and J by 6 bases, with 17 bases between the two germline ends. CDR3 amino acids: CASSSPLGAGEQYF. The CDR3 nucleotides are TGTGCCAGCAGCTCCCCCTTGGGGGCCGGCGAGCAGTACTTC.

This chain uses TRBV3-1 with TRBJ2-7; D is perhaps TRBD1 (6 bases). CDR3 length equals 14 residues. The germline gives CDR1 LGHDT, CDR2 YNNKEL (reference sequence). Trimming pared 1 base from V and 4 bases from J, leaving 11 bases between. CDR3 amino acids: CASSQGGQGYEQYF. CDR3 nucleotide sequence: TGTGCCAGCAGCCAAGGAGGGCAGGGGTACGAGCAGTACTTC.

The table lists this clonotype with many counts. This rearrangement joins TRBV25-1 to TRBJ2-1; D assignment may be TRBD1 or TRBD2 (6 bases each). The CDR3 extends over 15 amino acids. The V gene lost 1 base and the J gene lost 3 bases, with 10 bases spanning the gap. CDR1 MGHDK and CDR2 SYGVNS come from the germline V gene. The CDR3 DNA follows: TGTGCCAGCAGTGAATCCGGAGGGGGCTACAATGAGCAGTTCTTC. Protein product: CASSESGGGYNEQFF.

As DNA, the CDR3 is TGTGCCAGCTCACCAGGGACCGGGGGTCCGAACACCGGGGAGCTGTTTTTT. Amino acid sequence: CASSPGTGGPNTGELFF. This chain joins TRBV18 and TRBJ2-2; a weak D match, TRBD2 (6 bases). Germline V lookup: CDR1 KGHSH, CDR2 LQKENI. Trimming cost V 2 bases and J 0 bases, with 13 bases left between them. The CDR3 is 17 residues long.

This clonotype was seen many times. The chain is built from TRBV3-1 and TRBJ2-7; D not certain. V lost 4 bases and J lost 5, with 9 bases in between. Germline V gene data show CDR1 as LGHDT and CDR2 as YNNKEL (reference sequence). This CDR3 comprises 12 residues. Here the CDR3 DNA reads TGTGCCAGCAGCCGCAGGTCAAACGAGCAGTACTTC. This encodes CASSRRSNEQYF.

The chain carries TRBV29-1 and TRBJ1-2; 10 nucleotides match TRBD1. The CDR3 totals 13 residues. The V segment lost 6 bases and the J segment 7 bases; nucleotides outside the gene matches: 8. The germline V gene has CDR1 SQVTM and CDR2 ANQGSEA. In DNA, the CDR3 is TGCAGCGTGGGGACCGACAGGGGGCTTGGCTACACCTTC. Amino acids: CSVGTDRGLGYTF.

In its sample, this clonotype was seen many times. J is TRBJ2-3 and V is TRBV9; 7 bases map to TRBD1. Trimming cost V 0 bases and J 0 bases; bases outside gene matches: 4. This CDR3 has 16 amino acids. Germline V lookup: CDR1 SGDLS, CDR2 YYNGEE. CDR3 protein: CASSVGGGYSTDTQYF. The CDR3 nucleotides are TGTGCCAGCAGCGTAGGAGGGGGCTACAGCACAGATACGCAGTATTTT.

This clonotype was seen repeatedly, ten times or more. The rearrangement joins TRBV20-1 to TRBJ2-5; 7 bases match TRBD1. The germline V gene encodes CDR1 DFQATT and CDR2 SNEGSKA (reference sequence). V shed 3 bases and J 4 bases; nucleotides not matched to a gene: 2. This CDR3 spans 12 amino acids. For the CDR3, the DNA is TGCAGTGCTAGCCGGGACAGAGAGACCCAGTACTTC. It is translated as CSASRDRETQYF.

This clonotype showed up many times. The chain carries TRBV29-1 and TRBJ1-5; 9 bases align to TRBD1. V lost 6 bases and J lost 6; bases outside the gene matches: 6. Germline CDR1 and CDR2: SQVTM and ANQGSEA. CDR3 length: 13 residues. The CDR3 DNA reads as TGCAGCGTCCGACAGGGGGAGGCTCAGCCCCAGCATTTT. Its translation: CSVRQGEAQPQHF.

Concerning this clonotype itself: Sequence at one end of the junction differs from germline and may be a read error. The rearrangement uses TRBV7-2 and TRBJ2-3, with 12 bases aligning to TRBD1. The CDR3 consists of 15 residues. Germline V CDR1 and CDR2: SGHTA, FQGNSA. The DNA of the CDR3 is TGTGCCAGCAACGAGGGGACAGGGGGCACCGATACGCAGTATTTT. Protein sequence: CASNEGTGGTDTQYF.

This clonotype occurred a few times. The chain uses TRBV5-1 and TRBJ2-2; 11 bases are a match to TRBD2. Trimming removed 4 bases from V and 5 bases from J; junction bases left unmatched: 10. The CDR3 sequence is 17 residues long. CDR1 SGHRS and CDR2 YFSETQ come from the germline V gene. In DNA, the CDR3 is TGCGCCAGCAGCGAAGCGGCTAGCGGGAGGAGTACCGGGGAGCTGTTTTTT. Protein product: CASSEAASGRSTGELFF. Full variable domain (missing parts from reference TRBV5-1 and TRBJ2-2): KAGVTQTPRYLIKTRGQQVTLSCSPISGHRSVSWYQQTPGQGLQFLFEYFSETQRNKGNFPGRFSGRQFSNSRSEMNVSTLELGDSALYLCASSEAASGRSTGELFFGEGSRLTVL.

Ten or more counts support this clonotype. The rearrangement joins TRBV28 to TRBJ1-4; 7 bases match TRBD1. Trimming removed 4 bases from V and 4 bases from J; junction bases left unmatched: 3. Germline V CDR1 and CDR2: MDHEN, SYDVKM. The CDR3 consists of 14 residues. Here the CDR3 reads CASSSPGGNEKLFF. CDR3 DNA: TGTGCCAGCAGTTCCCCAGGGGGTAATGAAAAACTGTTTTTT. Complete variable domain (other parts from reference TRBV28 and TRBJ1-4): DVKVTQSSRYLVKRTGEKVFLECVQDMDHENMFWYRQDPGLGLRLIYFSYDVKMKEKGDIPEGYSVSREKKERFSLILESASTNQTSMYLCASSSPGGNEKLFFGSGTQLSVL.